This entry features one T cell receptor (beta chain) sequence. Its cognate antigen is unknown. V was trimmed by 2 bases and J by 4 bases, leaving 20 bases between them. Germline lookup yields CDR1 MDHEN and CDR2 SYDVKM. The CDR3 runs to 18 residues. Here immunoSEQ multiplex PCR was the method, and the copy in TCRdb shows in-frame clones only, minus some. This table has 54,000 or so clones, approximately 84% appearing once. The data were taken from a study of OX40 agonist ivuxolimab in advanced cancers. Study-wide results and limits: The work left the antigen specificity of expanded peripheral T cells undetermined. Clonal expansion from baseline to week 6 occurred in both CD4+ and CD8+ T cells.

Patients were excluded for autoimmune disease history or systemic immunosuppression. This sequence was found in an adult with an advanced solid tumor such as melanoma, head and neck, liver or kidney cancer. The genes are TRBV28 and TRBJ2-2; perhaps TRBD1 as D (6 bases). The specimen was CD4+ or CD8+ T cells sorted from blood, collected in a trial of the OX40 agonist ivuxolimab. This CDR3 is CASSLPSGRGKGTGELFF. CDR3 coding DNA: TGTGCCAGCAGTTTACCTTCCGGCAGGGGCAAGGGCACCGGGGAGCTGTTTTTT.